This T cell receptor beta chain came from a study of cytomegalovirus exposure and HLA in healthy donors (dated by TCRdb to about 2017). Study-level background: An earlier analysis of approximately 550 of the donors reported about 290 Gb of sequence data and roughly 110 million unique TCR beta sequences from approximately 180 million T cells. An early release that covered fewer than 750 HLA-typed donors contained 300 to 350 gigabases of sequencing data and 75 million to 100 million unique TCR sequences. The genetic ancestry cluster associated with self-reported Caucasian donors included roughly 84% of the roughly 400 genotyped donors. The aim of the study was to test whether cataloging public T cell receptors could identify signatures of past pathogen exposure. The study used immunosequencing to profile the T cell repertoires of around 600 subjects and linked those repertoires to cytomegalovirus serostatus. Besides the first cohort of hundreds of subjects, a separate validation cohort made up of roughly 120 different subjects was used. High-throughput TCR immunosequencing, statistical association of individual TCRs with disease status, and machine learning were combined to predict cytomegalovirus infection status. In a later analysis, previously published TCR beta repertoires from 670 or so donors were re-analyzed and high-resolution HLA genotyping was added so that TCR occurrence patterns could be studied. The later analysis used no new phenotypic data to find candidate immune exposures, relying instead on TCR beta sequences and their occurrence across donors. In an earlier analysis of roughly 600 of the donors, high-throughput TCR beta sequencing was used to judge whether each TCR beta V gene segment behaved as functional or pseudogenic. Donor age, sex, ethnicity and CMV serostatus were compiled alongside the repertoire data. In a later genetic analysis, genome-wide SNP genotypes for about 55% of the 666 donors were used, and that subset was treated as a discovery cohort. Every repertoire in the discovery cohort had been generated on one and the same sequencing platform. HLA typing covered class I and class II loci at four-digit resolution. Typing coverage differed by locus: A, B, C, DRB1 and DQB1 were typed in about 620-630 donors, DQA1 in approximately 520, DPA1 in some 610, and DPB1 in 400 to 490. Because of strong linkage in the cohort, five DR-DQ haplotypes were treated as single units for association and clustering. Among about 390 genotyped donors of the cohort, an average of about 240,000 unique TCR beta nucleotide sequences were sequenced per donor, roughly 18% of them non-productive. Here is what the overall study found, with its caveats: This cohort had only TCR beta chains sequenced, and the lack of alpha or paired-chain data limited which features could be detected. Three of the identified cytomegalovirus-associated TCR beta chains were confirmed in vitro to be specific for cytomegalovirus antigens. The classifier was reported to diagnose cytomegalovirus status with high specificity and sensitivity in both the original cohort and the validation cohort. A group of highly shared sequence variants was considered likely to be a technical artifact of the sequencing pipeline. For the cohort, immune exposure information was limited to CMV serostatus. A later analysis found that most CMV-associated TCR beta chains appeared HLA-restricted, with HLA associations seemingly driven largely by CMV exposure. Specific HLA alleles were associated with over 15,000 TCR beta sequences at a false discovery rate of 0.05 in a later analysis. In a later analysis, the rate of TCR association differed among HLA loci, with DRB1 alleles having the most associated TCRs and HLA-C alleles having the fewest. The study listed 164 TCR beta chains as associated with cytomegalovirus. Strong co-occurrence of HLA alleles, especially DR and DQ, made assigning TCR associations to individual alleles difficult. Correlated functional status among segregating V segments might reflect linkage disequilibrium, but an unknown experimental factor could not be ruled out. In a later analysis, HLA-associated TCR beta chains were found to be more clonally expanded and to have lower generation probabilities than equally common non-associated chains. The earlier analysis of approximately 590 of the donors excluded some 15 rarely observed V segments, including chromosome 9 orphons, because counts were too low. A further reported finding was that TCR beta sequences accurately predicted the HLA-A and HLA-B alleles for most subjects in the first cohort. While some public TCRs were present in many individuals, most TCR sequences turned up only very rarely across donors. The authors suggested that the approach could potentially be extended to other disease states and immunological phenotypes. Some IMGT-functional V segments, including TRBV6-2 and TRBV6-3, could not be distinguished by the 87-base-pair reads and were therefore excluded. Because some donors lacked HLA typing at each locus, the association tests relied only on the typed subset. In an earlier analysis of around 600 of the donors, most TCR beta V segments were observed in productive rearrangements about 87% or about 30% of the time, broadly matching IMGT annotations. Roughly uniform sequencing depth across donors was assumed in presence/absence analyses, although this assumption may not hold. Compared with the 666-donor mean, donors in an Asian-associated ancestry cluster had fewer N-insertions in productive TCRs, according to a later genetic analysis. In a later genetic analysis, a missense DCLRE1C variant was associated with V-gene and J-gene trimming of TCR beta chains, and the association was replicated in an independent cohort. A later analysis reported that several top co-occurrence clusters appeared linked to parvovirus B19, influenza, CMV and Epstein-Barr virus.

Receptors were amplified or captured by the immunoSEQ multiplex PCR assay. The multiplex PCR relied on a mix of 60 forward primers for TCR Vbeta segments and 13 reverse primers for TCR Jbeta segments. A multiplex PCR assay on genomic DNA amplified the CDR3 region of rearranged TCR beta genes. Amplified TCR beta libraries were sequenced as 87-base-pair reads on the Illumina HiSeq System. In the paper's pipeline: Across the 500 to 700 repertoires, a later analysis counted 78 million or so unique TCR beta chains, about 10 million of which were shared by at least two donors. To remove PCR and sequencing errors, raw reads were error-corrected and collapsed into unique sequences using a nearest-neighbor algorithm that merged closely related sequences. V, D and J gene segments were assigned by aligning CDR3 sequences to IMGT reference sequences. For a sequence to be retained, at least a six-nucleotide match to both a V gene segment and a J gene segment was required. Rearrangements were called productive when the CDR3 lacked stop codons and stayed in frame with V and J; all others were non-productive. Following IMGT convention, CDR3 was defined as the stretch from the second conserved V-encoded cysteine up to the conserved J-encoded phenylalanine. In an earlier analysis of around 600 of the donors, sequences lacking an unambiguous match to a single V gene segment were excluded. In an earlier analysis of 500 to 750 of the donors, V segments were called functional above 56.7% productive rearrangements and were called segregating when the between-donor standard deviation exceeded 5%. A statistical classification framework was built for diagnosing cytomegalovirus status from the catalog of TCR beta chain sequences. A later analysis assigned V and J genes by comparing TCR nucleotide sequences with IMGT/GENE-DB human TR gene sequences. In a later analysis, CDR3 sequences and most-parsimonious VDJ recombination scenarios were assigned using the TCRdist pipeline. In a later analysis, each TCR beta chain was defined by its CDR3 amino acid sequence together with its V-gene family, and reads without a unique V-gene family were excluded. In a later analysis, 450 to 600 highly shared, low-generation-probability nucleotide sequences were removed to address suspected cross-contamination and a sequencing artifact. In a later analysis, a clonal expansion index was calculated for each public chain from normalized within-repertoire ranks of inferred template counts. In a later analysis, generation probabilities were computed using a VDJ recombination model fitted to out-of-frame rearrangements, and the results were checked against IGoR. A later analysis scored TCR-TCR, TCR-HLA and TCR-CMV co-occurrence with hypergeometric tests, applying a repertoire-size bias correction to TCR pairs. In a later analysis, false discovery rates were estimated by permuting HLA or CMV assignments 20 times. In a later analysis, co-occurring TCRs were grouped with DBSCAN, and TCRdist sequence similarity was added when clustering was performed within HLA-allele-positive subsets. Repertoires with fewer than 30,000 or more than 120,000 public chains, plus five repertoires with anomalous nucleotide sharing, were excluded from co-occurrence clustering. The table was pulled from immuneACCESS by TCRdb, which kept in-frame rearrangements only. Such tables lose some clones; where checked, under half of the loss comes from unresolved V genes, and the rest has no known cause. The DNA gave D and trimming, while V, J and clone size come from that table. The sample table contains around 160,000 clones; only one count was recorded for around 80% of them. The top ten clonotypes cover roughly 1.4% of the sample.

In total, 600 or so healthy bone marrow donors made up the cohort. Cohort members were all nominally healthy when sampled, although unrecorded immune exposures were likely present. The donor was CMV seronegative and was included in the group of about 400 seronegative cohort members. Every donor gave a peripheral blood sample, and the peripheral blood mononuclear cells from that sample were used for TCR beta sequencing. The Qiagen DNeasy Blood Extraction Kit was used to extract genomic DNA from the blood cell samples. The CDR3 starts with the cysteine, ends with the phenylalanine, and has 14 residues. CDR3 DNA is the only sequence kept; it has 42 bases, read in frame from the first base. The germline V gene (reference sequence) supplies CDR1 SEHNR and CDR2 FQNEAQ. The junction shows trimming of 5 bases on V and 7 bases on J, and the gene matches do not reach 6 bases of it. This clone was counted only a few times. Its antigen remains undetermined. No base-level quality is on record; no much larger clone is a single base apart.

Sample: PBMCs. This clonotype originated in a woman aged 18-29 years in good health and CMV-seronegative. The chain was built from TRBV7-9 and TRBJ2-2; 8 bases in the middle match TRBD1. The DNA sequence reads TGTGCCAGCAGCGAGGACAGGGTAAACGGGGAGCTGTTTTTT. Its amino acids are CASSEDRVNGELFF.